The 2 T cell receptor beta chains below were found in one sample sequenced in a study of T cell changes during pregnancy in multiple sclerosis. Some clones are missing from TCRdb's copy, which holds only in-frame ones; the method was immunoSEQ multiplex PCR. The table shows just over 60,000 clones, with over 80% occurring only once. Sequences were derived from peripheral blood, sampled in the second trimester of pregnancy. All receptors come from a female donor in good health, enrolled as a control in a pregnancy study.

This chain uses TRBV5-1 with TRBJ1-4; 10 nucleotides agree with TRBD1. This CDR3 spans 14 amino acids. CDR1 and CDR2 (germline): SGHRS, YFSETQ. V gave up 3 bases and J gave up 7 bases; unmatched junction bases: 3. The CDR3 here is CASSYGDRGEKLFF. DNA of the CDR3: TGCGCCAGCAGCTATGGGGACAGGGGTGAAAAACTGTTTTTT.

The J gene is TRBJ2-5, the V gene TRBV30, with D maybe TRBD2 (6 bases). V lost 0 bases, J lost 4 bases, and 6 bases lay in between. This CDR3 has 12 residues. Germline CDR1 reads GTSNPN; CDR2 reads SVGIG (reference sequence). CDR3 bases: TGTGCCTGGAGTGTGGGGGGAGAGACCCAGTACTTC. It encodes CAWSVGGETQYF.